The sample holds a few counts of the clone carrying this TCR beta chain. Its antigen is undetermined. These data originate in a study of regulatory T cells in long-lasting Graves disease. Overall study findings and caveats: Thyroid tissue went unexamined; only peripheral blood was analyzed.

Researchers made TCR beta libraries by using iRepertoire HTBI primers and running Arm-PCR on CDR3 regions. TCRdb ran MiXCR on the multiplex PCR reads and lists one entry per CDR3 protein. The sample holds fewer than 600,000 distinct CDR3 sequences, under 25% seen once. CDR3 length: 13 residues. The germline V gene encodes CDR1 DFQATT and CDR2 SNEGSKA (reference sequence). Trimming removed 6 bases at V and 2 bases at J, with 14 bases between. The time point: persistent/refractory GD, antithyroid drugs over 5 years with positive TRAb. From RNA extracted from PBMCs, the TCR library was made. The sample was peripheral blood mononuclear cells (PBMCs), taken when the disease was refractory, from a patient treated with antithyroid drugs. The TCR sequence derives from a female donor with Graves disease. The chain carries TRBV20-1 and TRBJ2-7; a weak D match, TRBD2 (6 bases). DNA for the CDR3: TGCAGTGCAGCCTGGGGGGACCCCTACGAGCAGTACTTC. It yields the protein CSAAWGDPYEQYF.